This is a list of T cell receptor beta chains from one sample in a study of T cells after somatic rescue of genetic block. Sequencing was performed with immunoSEQ multiplex PCR; in TCRdb, only in-frame clones are kept and a portion is missing. The table shows under 150,000 clones, with about 93% occurring only once. Sequencing was performed on peripheral blood mononuclear cells (PBMCs). Receptor source: a woman aged 18-30 years. CDR3s include the opening cysteine and the closing phenylalanine or tryptophan. The D gene is left open where the match is weak. Part of the rows lack a size; the others show once, few, many or a class for expanded clones.

clone size,V gene,D gene,J gene,CDR3 protein,CDR3 DNA
once,TRBV7-6,.,TRBJ2-3,CASSPGTSTDTQYF,TGTGCCAGCAGCCCTGGGACTAGCACAGATACGCAGTATTTT
.,TRBV30,.,TRBJ1-1,CAAARPTEAFF,TGTGCCGCCGCCCGCCCCACTGAAGCTTTCTTT
.,TRBV19,TRBD1,TRBJ1-1,CATREGGVTEAFF,TGTGCCACCAGGGAAGGGGGCGTCACTGAAGCTTTCTTT
.,TRBV6-6,.,TRBJ1-1,CASTRQANTEAFF,TGTGCCAGCACCCGACAGGCGAACACTGAAGCTTTCTTT
.,TRBV25-1,.,TRBJ1-2,CASSLQGTLGYTF,TGTGCCAGCAGCCTTCAGGGGACGCTAGGCTACACCTTC
.,TRBV5-4,TRBD2,TRBJ2-7,CASSPRGDSYEQYF,TGTGCCAGCAGCCCTCGGGGGGATTCCTACGAGCAGTACTTC
.,TRBV19,.,TRBJ1-5,CASSMTGPSNQPQHF,TGTGCCAGTAGTATGACAGGTCCTAGCAATCAGCCCCAGCATTTT
.,TRBV5-3,.,TRBJ2-2,CARSLGQGAGELFF,TGTGCCAGAAGCTTGGGTCAGGGCGCCGGGGAGCTGTTTTTT
.,TRBV19,.,TRBJ2-5,CASSPGTENQETQYF,TGTGCCAGTAGTCCCGGGACCGAGAATCAAGAGACCCAGTACTTC
.,TRBV7-2,.,TRBJ1-2,CASSQEVGVGYTF,TGTGCCAGCAGCCAAGAGGTCGGGGTCGGCTACACCTTC
.,TRBV9,.,TRBJ1-2,CASSVAAYSGVDYGYTF,TGTGCCAGCAGCGTAGCGGCCTACTCAGGGGTTGACTATGGCTACACCTTC
.,TRBV2,TRBD2,TRBJ2-3,CASKAGAPTDTQYF,TGTGCCAGCAAAGCGGGGGCCCCCACAGATACGCAGTATTTT